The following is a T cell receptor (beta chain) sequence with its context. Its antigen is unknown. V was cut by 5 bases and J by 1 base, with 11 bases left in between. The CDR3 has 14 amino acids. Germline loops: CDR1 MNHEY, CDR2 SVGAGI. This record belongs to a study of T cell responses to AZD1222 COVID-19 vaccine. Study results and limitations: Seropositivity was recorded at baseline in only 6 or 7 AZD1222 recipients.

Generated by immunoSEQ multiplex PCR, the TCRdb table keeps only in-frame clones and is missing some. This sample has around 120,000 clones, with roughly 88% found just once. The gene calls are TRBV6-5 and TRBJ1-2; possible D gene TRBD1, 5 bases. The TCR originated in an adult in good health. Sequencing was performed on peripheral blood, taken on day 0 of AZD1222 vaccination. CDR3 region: CASSRTRDNYGYTF. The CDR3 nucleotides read TGTGCCAGCAGTCGGACACGAGATAACTATGGCTACACCTTC.